This T cell receptor (beta chain) stems from a study of blood T cell repertoires in COVID-19. Study context: The origin of the acute and convalescent COVID-19 samples was the United States, Italy and Spain.

Recovered Cohort 3 donors showed two negative PCRs, clearance, or symptom resolution. Authors' methods: From reference gene primer amplification, estimates of nucleated cell counts were derived. Clones were read by immunoSEQ multiplex PCR, and TCRdb kept only the in-frame ones, dropping some. Clonal size and the V and J genes are those of that table, whereas D and trimming came from the DNA. The sample carries hundreds of thousands of clones, more than 75% recorded once. This CDR3 spans 11 amino acids. Trimming pared 8 bases from V and 3 bases from J, leaving 7 bases between. Germline values: CDR1 SNHLY, CDR2 FYNNEI.

The rearrangement uses TRBV2 and TRBJ1-1; no clear D gene. This clonotype was obtained from a woman in her 30s who had recovered from COVID-19. Sequencing was performed on PBMCs or T cells enriched from blood (not recorded which). CDR3 region: CASSPDTEAFF. The CDR3 coding sequence is TGTGCCAGCTCCCCGGACACTGAAGCTTTCTTT.